This T cell receptor beta chain is from a study of blood T cell repertoires in COVID-19. For the study at large: Both acute and convalescent COVID-19 samples were obtained from the United States, Italy and Spain. From T cells, B-cell-depleted T cells, or PBMCs came the material, which was cDNA or gDNA.

Authors' analysis steps: Amplified reference gene primers provided the basis for estimating nucleated cell counts. Assay: immunoSEQ multiplex PCR; the TCRdb copy retains only in-frame clones and omits some. V and J calls and clone size are those listed in that table; D and trimming were worked out from the DNA. The sample has some 150,000 clones; almost 90% are singletons. The CDR3 length is 15 residues. Trimming shortened V by 5 bases and J by 2 bases, and 18 bases separated the two germline ends. In germline, CDR1 is GTSNPN, CDR2 SVGIG (reference sequence). Sequenced material: peripheral blood. The rearrangement uses TRBV30 and TRBJ2-5; D is unclear. The source of this sequence is a woman aged 60-70 years with acute or convalescent COVID-19. CDR3 DNA sequence: TGTGCCTGGTCCCCGTTAGGATCAGGACAAGAGACCCAGTACTTC. It translates to CAWSPLGSGQETQYF.